Below are 14 T cell receptor beta chains sequenced from a single sample in a study of T-cell memory formation after mild COVID-19. TCRdb recomputed calls from the 5' RACE reads with MiXCR, one row per CDR3 protein. In the table there are some 150,000 distinct CDR3 sequences, 6% to 7% of which are singletons. Sequenced sample: PBMCs or a T cell subset sorted from them (not recorded which). The receptor set was obtained from an adult woman who had mild COVID-19 (a few samples of this study predate the infection). Cell type and time point are not known.

This clonotype was detected many times. The rearrangement links TRBV12-3 or TRBV12-4 to TRBJ2-3; D ambiguous. The CDR3 spans 13 residues. Trimming took 6 bases from V and 4 from J, leaving 11 bases between them. The CDR3 DNA follows: TGTGCCAGCAGCATATCCCCCTCAGATACGCAGTATTTT. Protein product: CASSISPSDTQYF.

The rearrangement uses TRBV5-1 and TRBJ2-5; 8 nucleotides align to TRBD2. Trimming at V came to 3 bases and at J to 4 bases, leaving 5 bases not matched to a gene. The CDR3 sequence is 14 residues long. Looked up from germline, CDR1 is SGHRS and CDR2 is YFSETQ. CDR3 bases: TGCGCCAGCAGCTACGGGACTAGGCTAGAGACCCAGTACTTC. It encodes CASSYGTRLETQYF. Using reference TRBV5-1 and TRBJ2-5 for the parts outside the CDR3, the full variable domain is KAGVTQTPRYLIKTRGQQVTLSCSPISGHRSVSWYQQTPGQGLQFLFEYFSETQRNKGNFPGRFSGRQFSNSRSEMNVSTLELGDSALYLCASSYGTRLETQYFGPGTRLLVL.

In its sample, this clonotype was seen a few times. The genes are TRBV12-3 or TRBV12-4 and TRBJ2-7; 8 bases align to TRBD2. There are 14 residues in the CDR3. Trimming at V came to 6 bases and at J to 0 bases, leaving 4 bases not matched to a gene. The CDR3: CASRTSAVSYEQYF. The CDR3 DNA reads TGTGCCAGCAGGACTAGCGCCGTCTCCTACGAGCAGTACTTC.

This clonotype has ten or more counts. The chain links TRBV5-4 to TRBJ1-2; weak D call: TRBD1 (5 bases). Germline V gene data show CDR1 as SGHNT and CDR2 as YYREEE (reference sequence). Trimming removed 4 bases at V and 4 bases at J, with 8 bases between. There are 12 residues in the CDR3. DNA of the CDR3: TGTGCCAGCAGCACGGACATCTATGGCTACACCTTC. This gives the protein CASSTDIYGYTF.

This clonotype appeared a few times. This rearrangement joins TRBV6-2 or TRBV6-3 to TRBJ1-1, with a weak D call TRBD1 (6 bases). The V end was cut by 5 bases, the J end by 0 bases, with 10 bases between. Germline V gene data show CDR1 as MNHEY and CDR2 as SVGEGT. This CDR3 is 14 amino acids long. The DNA of the CDR3 is TGTGCCAGCAGTGGACAGTTTTTGAACACTGAAGCTTTCTTT. Residues: CASSGQFLNTEAFF.

This clonotype turned up a few times. The genes are TRBV20-1 and TRBJ2-5, with D possibly matching TRBD1 (6 bases). Trimming cost V 5 bases and J 5 bases, with 15 bases left between them. Germline V gives CDR1 DFQATT, CDR2 SNEGSKA (reference sequence). The CDR3 runs to 13 residues. The CDR3 protein is CSAHRDRMETQYF. DNA of the CDR3: TGCAGTGCTCACCGAGACAGGATGGAGACCCAGTACTTC.

In this sample, this clonotype turned up a few times. This sequence joins TRBV7-9 and TRBJ2-1; 15 bases agree with TRBD2. The CDR3 is made up of 16 amino acids. Germline V gives CDR1 SEHNR, CDR2 FQNEAQ (reference sequence). J gave up 0 bases and V 11 bases, and 5 bases lay outside the gene matches. In nucleotides, the CDR3 is TGTGCCTCGGGACTAGCGGGAGGTCACTCCTACAATGAGCAGTTCTTC. This sequence encodes CASGLAGGHSYNEQFF.

The chain employs TRBV29-1 and TRBJ2-7; TRBD2 matches 9 bases. CDR1 and CDR2 (germline): SQVTM, ANQGSEA. Losses at the gene ends were 2 bases for V and 3 bases for J; bases not matched to a gene: 5. The CDR3 is made up of 14 amino acids. CDR3 residues: CSVELSSGDYEQYF. DNA for the CDR3: TGCAGCGTTGAACTCTCTAGCGGGGACTACGAGCAGTACTTC.

This clonotype was counted at least ten times. This chain uses TRBV7-9 with TRBJ2-1; D gene ambiguous. The germline CDR1 and CDR2 sequences are SEHNR and FQNEAQ (reference sequence). V shed 2 bases and J shed 5 bases, with 13 bases lying between them. The CDR3 loop spans 15 amino acids. This CDR3 is CASSLRTDLDNEQFF. Here the CDR3 DNA reads TGTGCCAGCAGCTTAAGGACGGATTTGGACAATGAGCAGTTCTTC.

This clonotype was seen repeatedly, ten times or more. The rearrangement joins TRBV18 to TRBJ2-2, with TRBD2 matching over 10 bases. The CDR3 has 19 residues. V shed 2 bases and J 0 bases; nucleotides not matched to a gene: 9. The germline V gene encodes CDR1 KGHSH and CDR2 LQKENI. CDR3 sequence (DNA): TGTGCCAGCTCACCATCGGCCCATAGCGGGAGGTCGAACACCGGGGAGCTGTTTTTT. This translates into CASSPSAHSGRSNTGELFF.

This sequence joins TRBV5-4 and TRBJ2-3; 9 bases fit TRBD2. The V gene's germline CDR1 is SGHNT and CDR2 YYREEE (reference sequence). The CDR3 sequence is 15 residues long. V shed 0 bases, J shed 4 bases, and the junction held 3 bases outside the gene matches. The chain's CDR3 is CASSLVAGAPDTQYF. CDR3 nucleotides: TGTGCCAGCAGCTTGGTAGCGGGAGCGCCAGATACGCAGTATTTT. Complete variable domain (other parts from reference TRBV5-4 and TRBJ2-3): ETGVTQSPTHLIKTRGQQVTLRCSSQSGHNTVSWYQQALGQGPQFIFQYYREEENGRGNFPPRFSGLQFPNYSSELNVNALELDDSALYLCASSLVAGAPDTQYFGPGTRLTVL.

This clonotype has more than one count but fewer than ten. This chain uses TRBV7-2 with TRBJ1-1; 7 bases are shared with TRBD1. There are 13 residues in the CDR3. V dropped 4 bases and J dropped 4; count of bases not matched to a gene: 3. CDR1 is SGHTA and CDR2 is FQGNSA in the germline V gene. The CDR3 DNA follows: TGTGCCAGCAGCTCCCGGGACAGCACTGAAGCTTTCTTT. Translation gives CASSSRDSTEAFF.

Concerning this clonotype: This could be a read error, since a much larger clone is one nucleotide away. The gene calls are TRBV7-9 and TRBJ1-5; 8 nucleotides align to TRBD1. Germline V CDR1 and CDR2: SEHNR, FQNEAQ (reference sequence). This CDR3 has 13 amino acids. The junction had 0 bases not matched to a gene; V was cut back by 6 bases and J by 2 bases. CDR3 protein: CASRTGGNQPQHF. In DNA, the CDR3 is TGTGCCAGCAGGACAGGGGGCAATCAGCCCCAGCATTTT.

The chain is built from TRBV7-8 and TRBJ1-4; TRBD1 is a possible D gene (6 bases). Trimming took off 5 bases at V and 7 bases at J, with 14 bases between the two ends. CDR1 and CDR2 from the germline V gene are SGHVS and FQNEAQ. This CDR3 has 14 amino acids. The CDR3: CASSRDIWGEKLFF. The CDR3 nucleotides are TGTGCCAGCAGCCGGGACATATGGGGTGAAAAACTGTTTTTT.